This T cell receptor beta chain was sequenced during a study of vaccination effects on CD4 cells after COVID-19. Study results and caveats: Following vaccination, convalescents' spike-reactive clones were mostly new ones induced by the vaccine.

As to this clone: Its matching antigen is unknown.

Libraries were prepared by immunoSEQ multiplex PCR; TCRdb keeps only in-frame clonotypes and omits some of them. The table has about 45,000 clones, approximately 72% seen once. Expansion with viral peptide pools was applied to antigen-specific CD4+ T cells by the ViraFEST assay prior to sequencing. Following a roughly 9-day culture, CD4+ T cells were purified. The person had PCR-confirmed SARS-CoV-2 infection between March and December 2020. A density of roughly 2 million PBMC per well was used; these cells were cultured with 9.5 to 10 IU/ml IL-2 and roughly 10 ug/ml peptides. The V end lost 1 base, the J end lost 6 bases, and 6 bases lay between the germline ends. This CDR3 contains 12 residues. The germline CDR1 and CDR2 sequences are SGHAT and FQDESV (reference sequence).

The receptor's source is a human donor who had a prior SARS-CoV-2 infection. Source: CD4+ T cells from PBMCs cultured with a peptide pool, taken before COVID-19 vaccination. The chain recombines TRBV11-1 with TRBJ1-2, with D unclear. This CDR3 is CASSLDRHGYTF. CDR3 nucleotides: TGTGCCAGCAGCTTAGATCGCCATGGCTACACCTTC.